Each of the 24 T cell receptor beta chains below was sequenced from the same sample in a study of T cells after yellow fever vaccination. TCRdb called the 5' RACE reads again in MiXCR, with one record for every CDR3 protein. This sample has roughly 320,000 distinct CDR3 sequences, with about 11% found just once. Sequenced material: CD4+ T cells sorted from PBMCs, taken 45 days after the yellow fever booster vaccination. These receptor sequences come from a man between 18 and 29 years old who received the YFV17D yellow fever vaccine.

This clonotype was seen many times. The V call is TRBV7-2, the J call TRBJ2-2; D is uncertain. CDR3 length: 13 residues. Germline V gives CDR1 SGHTA, CDR2 FQGNSA. V shed 0 bases and J shed 8 bases, with 7 bases lying between them. The CDR3 bases are TGTGCCAGCAGCTTAGCCCGTCAGGGGGAGCTGTTTTTT. Protein: CASSLARQGELFF.

In this sample, this clonotype turned up a few times. The chain carries TRBV5-4 and TRBJ2-2; 11 nucleotides align to TRBD2. Germline V CDR1 and CDR2: SGHNT, YYREEE (reference sequence). The CDR3 extends over 17 amino acids. The trim removed 3 bases at V and 8 bases at J, leaving 12 bases unmatched. CDR3 loop: CASSSTSGATRIGELFF. The CDR3 DNA is TGTGCCAGCAGCTCGACTAGCGGGGCCACGAGGATTGGGGAGCTGTTTTTT.

In its sample, this clonotype was seen a few times. The chain is built from TRBV18 and TRBJ2-1; D uncertain. Trimming took 2 bases from V and 4 from J, leaving 6 bases between them. The CDR3 is made up of 13 amino acids. Germline CDR1 is KGHSH and CDR2 is LQKENI. The CDR3 loop reads CASSPIGYNEQFF. In nucleotides, the CDR3 is TGTGCCAGCTCACCAATCGGGTACAATGAGCAGTTCTTC. Together with reference TRBV18 and TRBJ2-1, the CDR3 gives the full variable domain: NAGVMQNPRHLVRRRGQEARLRCSPMKGHSHVYWYRQLPEEGLKFMVYLQKENIIDESGMPKERFSAEFPKEGPSILRIQQVVRGDSAAYFCASSPIGYNEQFFGPGTRLTVL.

This clonotype has only one observation. The V and J genes are TRBV5-1 and TRBJ2-2; D is possibly TRBD1 or TRBD2 (5 bases each). Germline CDR1 SGHRS, CDR2 YFSETQ. The CDR3 length is 13 residues. The V end was cut by 1 base, the J end by 6 bases, with 7 bases between. The CDR3 is CASSLLGAGELFF. CDR3 coding DNA: TGCGCCAGCAGCTTGTTGGGGGCCGGGGAGCTGTTTTTT.

At least ten counts were recorded for this clonotype. This chain joins TRBV4-2 and TRBJ2-7, with TRBD2 identical over 7 bases. The germline V gene encodes CDR1 LGHNA and CDR2 YNFKEQ. V was pared by 0 bases and J by 0 bases, with 8 bases of the junction left unmatched. There are 17 residues in the CDR3. CDR3 nucleotide sequence: TGTGCCAGCAGCCAAGATCATGGCGGGGGTAGCTCCTACGAGCAGTACGTC. Translated: CASSQDHGGGSSYEQYV.

The genes are TRBV20-1 and TRBJ1-6, with 8 nucleotides matching TRBD1. J lost 7 bases, V lost 4 bases, and 3 bases had no gene match. Germline loops: CDR1 DFQATT, CDR2 SNEGSKA (reference sequence). The CDR3 is made up of 13 amino acids. CDR3 coding DNA: TGCAGTGCTACGGGGACAGGCAATTCACCCCTCCACTTT. Protein product: CSATGTGNSPLHF.

The CDR3 coding sequence is TGTGCCAGCAGTTTAGGAGGGGGGTGGAACACCGGGGAGCTGTTTTTT. Protein product: CASSLGGGWNTGELFF. The gene calls are TRBV12-3 or TRBV12-4 and TRBJ2-2; D might be TRBD1 or TRBD2, each matching 6 bases. This CDR3 is built from 16 residues. Trimming shortened V by 1 base and J by 1 base, and 10 bases separated the two germline ends.

At least ten counts were recorded for this clonotype. The V and J genes are TRBV3-1 and TRBJ2-5; D gene ambiguous. The V and J ends lost 2 bases and 5 bases respectively, with 12 bases between them. This CDR3 is 14 amino acids long. Germline V gene data show CDR1 as LGHDT and CDR2 as YNNKEL (reference sequence). CDR3 sequence: CASSQSASRETQYF. The CDR3 DNA reads as TGTGCCAGCAGCCAAAGCGCGTCCAGGGAGACCCAGTACTTC.

This clonotype occurred a few times. The V and J genes are TRBV20-1 and TRBJ2-2; D might be TRBD1 (6 bases). The CDR3 length is 16 residues. V was clipped by 0 bases and J by 2 bases, with 13 bases between them. In germline, CDR1 is DFQATT, CDR2 SNEGSKA (reference sequence). The CDR3 reads CSARDPKGDNTGELFF. The CDR3 nucleotides are TGCAGTGCTAGAGATCCTAAGGGGGACAACACCGGGGAGCTGTTTTTT.

This clonotype was detected only a few times. V is TRBV20-1 and J is TRBJ2-7; 10 bases agree with TRBD2. V lost 5 bases and J lost 4; bases outside the gene matches: 5. Germline values: CDR1 DFQATT, CDR2 SNEGSKA (reference sequence). The CDR3 is 13 residues long. The CDR3 DNA reads TGCAGTGCTTTGGCTAGCGGGGGTTACGAGCAGTACTTC. It translates to CSALASGGYEQYF.

In its sample, this clonotype was seen a few times. V usage is TRBV10-1 and J usage is TRBJ2-2; 8 bases agree with TRBD2. Germline V gives CDR1 WNHNN, CDR2 SYGVQD (reference sequence). The CDR3 has 15 amino acids. The trim removed 2 bases at V and 6 bases at J, leaving 5 bases unmatched. As DNA, the CDR3 is TGCGCCAGCAGTGAGCGGGGGGGCCGTCCCGGGGAGCTGTTTTTT. As protein: CASSERGGRPGELFF.

The chain has TRBV21-1 and TRBJ1-2. TRBV21-1 is recorded as a pseudogene. CDR3 size: 12 residues. This CDR3 reads CASTRRGSGYTF. The CDR3 region has the DNA TGTGCCAGCACCCGAAGAGGGAGTGGCTACACCTTC.

This clonotype was counted only a few times. This rearrangement joins TRBV20-1 to TRBJ2-7; TRBD2 matches 7 bases. The CDR3 sequence is 13 residues long. V trimming: 3 bases; J trimming: 6 bases; junction bases outside the gene matches: 8. Germline V gene data show CDR1 as DFQATT and CDR2 as SNEGSKA (reference sequence). Here the CDR3 DNA reads TGCAGTGCTAGTCGGACTAGTCAAGGCGAGCAGTACTTC. Amino acid sequence: CSASRTSQGEQYF.

This clonotype was counted many times. The rearrangement joins TRBV5-1 to TRBJ2-3; TRBD2 agrees at 11 bases. This CDR3 is 16 amino acids long. CDR1 is SGHRS and CDR2 is YFSETQ in the germline V gene. Trimming removed 0 bases from V and 3 bases from J; junction bases left unmatched: 3. The CDR3 reads CASSLATSGGTDTQYF. The CDR3 DNA reads TGCGCCAGCAGCTTGGCTACTAGCGGGGGAACAGATACGCAGTATTTT.

The gene calls are TRBV7-8 and TRBJ2-5; 9 nucleotides match TRBD2. Germline V CDR1 and CDR2: SGHVS, FQNEAQ. Germline trimming cut 8 bases from V and 4 bases from J; bases unmatched to any gene: 11. CDR3 length: 15 amino acids. For the CDR3, the DNA is TGTGCCAGCTCCCCTTCGCGGGGGGGCCGAGAGACCCAGTACTTC. Translating it yields CASSPSRGGRETQYF.

This clonotype was counted between two and nine times. V usage is TRBV6-2 or TRBV6-3 and J usage is TRBJ1-6, with D uncertain. CDR1 is MNHEY, CDR2 SVGEGT, per germline. V lost 5 bases and J 6 bases, leaving 8 bases between the germline ends. The CDR3 extends over 13 amino acids. The CDR3 sequence is CASSRQINSPLHF. CDR3 nucleotides: TGTGCCAGCAGTAGGCAGATTAATTCACCCCTCCACTTT.

This clonotype showed up just a few times. This chain connects TRBV6-1 to TRBJ2-5; D possibly corresponds to TRBD2 (5 bases). The CDR3 has 13 amino acids. Germline values: CDR1 MNHNS, CDR2 SASEGT. Trimming shortened V by 4 bases and J by 5 bases, and 11 bases separated the two germline ends. This chain's CDR3 is CASSADYGETQYF. The CDR3 nucleotides read TGTGCCAGCAGTGCTGACTATGGCGAGACCCAGTACTTC.

CDR3 amino acids: CASTQGPKNIQYF. The CDR3 DNA is TGTGCCAGCACCCAGGGCCCCAAAAACATTCAGTACTTC. The V call is TRBV3-1, the J call TRBJ2-4, with D perhaps matching TRBD1 (5 bases). CDR3 length: 13 residues. CDR1 and CDR2 (germline): LGHDT, YNNKEL (reference sequence). Trimming stripped 7 bases from V and 2 bases from J, with 9 bases between.

This clonotype was seen at least ten times. This chain joins TRBV7-9 and TRBJ2-5; 9 bases map to TRBD1. Germline V lookup: CDR1 SEHNR, CDR2 FQNEAQ (reference sequence). The CDR3 consists of 14 residues. Trimming at V came to 3 bases and at J to 5 bases, leaving 4 bases not matched to a gene. Written as DNA, the CDR3 is TGTGCCAGCAGCTTTACAGGGGGCTCGGAGACCCAGTACTTC. This encodes CASSFTGGSETQYF.

This clonotype has at least ten counts. This chain connects TRBV7-6 to TRBJ2-1, with D tentatively TRBD1 or TRBD2 (6 bases each). Germline V gene sequence: CDR1 SGHVS, CDR2 FNYEAQ. Trimming took 5 bases from V and 0 from J, leaving 17 bases between them. The CDR3 has 17 residues. The CDR3 nucleotides read TGTGCCAGCAGCCCCTCCATCGGGGGCCGCTCCTACAATGAGCAGTTCTTC. It yields the protein CASSPSIGGRSYNEQFF.

The chain is built from TRBV3-1 and TRBJ2-5; 9 bases line up with TRBD2. Germline V lookup: CDR1 LGHDT, CDR2 YNNKEL (reference sequence). After removal of 3 bases from V and 0 bases from J, the junction contained 20 bases not matched to a gene. The CDR3 loop spans 21 amino acids. For the CDR3, the DNA is TGTGCCAGCAGCCATTTTCCCGTTAGCGGGGGCCCCTCATCGGACCAAGAGACCCAGTACTTC. This gives the protein CASSHFPVSGGPSSDQETQYF.

This clonotype was seen only a few times. The V call is TRBV6-5, the J call TRBJ1-2, with a possible D match to TRBD1 (5 bases). Trimming took off 5 bases at V and 0 bases at J, with 10 bases between the two ends. The CDR3 runs 14 residues. Germline loops: CDR1 MNHEY, CDR2 SVGAGI. CDR3 loop: CASSRTGANYGYTF. The DNA for the CDR3 is TGTGCCAGCAGTCGGACGGGGGCTAACTATGGCTACACCTTC.

This clonotype was counted only a few times. The chain recombines TRBV5-1 with TRBJ1-5, with D possibly matching TRBD1 (5 bases). The CDR3 spans 15 residues. Trimming stripped 1 base from V and 2 bases from J, with 10 bases between. Germline V gives CDR1 SGHRS, CDR2 YFSETQ. Here the CDR3 reads CASSLQGIGNQPQHF. CDR3 bases: TGCGCCAGCAGCTTGCAGGGTATTGGCAATCAGCCCCAGCATTTT.

This clonotype showed up many times. The V call is TRBV5-1, the J call TRBJ2-3, with 7 bases aligning to TRBD2. The V gene's germline CDR1 is SGHRS and CDR2 YFSETQ. The V and J ends lost 4 bases and 0 bases, in that order; junction bases with no gene match: 5. The CDR3 totals 15 residues. CDR3: CASSGGLTSTDTQYF. The CDR3 nucleotides are TGCGCCAGCAGCGGGGGACTAACTAGCACAGATACGCAGTATTTT.